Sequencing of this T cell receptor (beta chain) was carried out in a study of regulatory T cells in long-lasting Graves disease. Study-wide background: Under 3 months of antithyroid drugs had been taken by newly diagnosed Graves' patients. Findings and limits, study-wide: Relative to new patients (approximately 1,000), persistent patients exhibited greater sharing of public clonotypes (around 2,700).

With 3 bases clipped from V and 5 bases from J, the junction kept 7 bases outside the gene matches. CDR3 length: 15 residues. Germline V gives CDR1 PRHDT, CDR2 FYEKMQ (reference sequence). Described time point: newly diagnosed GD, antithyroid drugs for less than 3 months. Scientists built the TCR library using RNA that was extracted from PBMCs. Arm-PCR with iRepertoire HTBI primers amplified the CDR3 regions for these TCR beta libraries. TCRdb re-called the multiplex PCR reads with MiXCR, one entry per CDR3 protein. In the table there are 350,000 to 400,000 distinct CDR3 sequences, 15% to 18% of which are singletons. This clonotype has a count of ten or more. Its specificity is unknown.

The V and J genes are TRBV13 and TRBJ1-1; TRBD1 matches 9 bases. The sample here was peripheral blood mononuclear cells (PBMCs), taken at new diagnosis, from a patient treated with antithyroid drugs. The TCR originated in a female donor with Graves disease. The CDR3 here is CASSLGTGMVTEAFF. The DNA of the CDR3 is TGTGCCAGCAGCTTGGGGACAGGGATGGTGACTGAAGCTTTCTTT. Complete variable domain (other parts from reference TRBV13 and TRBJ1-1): AAGVIQSPRHLIKEKRETATLKCYPIPRHDTVYWYQQGPGQDPQFLISFYEKMQSDKGSIPDRFSAQQFSDYHSELNMSSLELGDSALYFCASSLGTGMVTEAFFGQGTRLTVV.